One sample yielded the 27 T cell receptor beta chains listed below, sequenced in a study of T cell repertoires in cytomegalovirus infection. TCRdb independently ran MiXCR on the reads; one entry per CDR3 protein. The table includes approximately 500,000 distinct CDR3 sequences, approximately 11% detected once. Sequencing was done on a sample of PBMCs. Receptors were obtained from a human donor in good health (CMV status not recorded). Some clones in this sample may be carry-over from other donors' samples.

This clonotype was recorded many times. The rearrangement links TRBV6-1 to TRBJ1-1; 7 bases align to TRBD1. The CDR3 sequence is 15 residues long. Trimming at V came to 4 bases and at J to 0 bases, leaving 5 bases not matched to a gene. Germline V gene sequence: CDR1 MNHNS, CDR2 SASEGT. The CDR3 protein is CASSARQGMNTEAFF. Here the CDR3 DNA reads TGTGCCAGCAGTGCCCGACAGGGAATGAACACTGAAGCTTTCTTT.

This clonotype has ten or more counts. The rearrangement joins TRBV12-3 or TRBV12-4 to TRBJ2-7; D is perhaps TRBD2 (5 bases). There are 16 residues in the CDR3. Trimming left V 3 bases short and J 0 bases short, with 15 bases between. The CDR3 DNA reads TGTGCCAGCAGTTTCCCCCGACTGGGGAGCTCCTACGAGCAGTACTTC. This gives the protein CASSFPRLGSSYEQYF.

The rearrangement links TRBV5-6 to TRBJ1-5; no reliable D call. V was pared by 4 bases and J by 7 bases, with 18 bases between. The CDR3 is made up of 15 amino acids. CDR1 is SGHDT, CDR2 YYEEEE, per germline. Here the CDR3 DNA reads TGTGCCAGCAGCGCATTCGAGCGGAAAGGACAGCCCCAGCATTTT. This gives the protein CASSAFERKGQPQHF. The full variable domain, completed using reference TRBV5-6 and TRBJ1-5, is DAGVTQSPTHLIKTRGQQVTLRCSPKSGHDTVSWYQQALGQGPQFIFQYYEEEERQRGNFPDRFSGHQFPNYSSELNVNALLLGDSALYLCASSAFERKGQPQHFGDGTRLSIL.

The sample holds a few counts of this clonotype. V and J are TRBV9 and TRBJ2-5, with TRBD2 matching over 8 bases. The V segment lost 2 bases and the J segment 0 bases; nucleotides outside the gene matches: 0. CDR1 is SGDLS, CDR2 YYNGEE, per germline. This CDR3 region has 14 residues. The chain's CDR3 is CASSVSGNQETQYF. The CDR3 DNA follows: TGTGCCAGCAGCGTTAGCGGGAACCAAGAGACCCAGTACTTC.

This clonotype was counted a few times. V and J are TRBV20-1 and TRBJ2-3; tentatively, D is TRBD2 (6 bases). This CDR3 has 15 amino acids. Trimming removed 0 bases from V and 3 bases from J, with 13 bases in between. Looked up from germline, CDR1 is DFQATT and CDR2 is SNEGSKA (reference sequence). The CDR3 spells CSARDPSGLTDTQYF. The CDR3 DNA is TGCAGTGCTAGAGATCCCAGCGGGCTTACAGATACGCAGTATTTT.

This clonotype was seen at least ten times. V gene TRBV10-3 combines with J gene TRBJ2-2, with D perhaps matching TRBD1 (5 bases). Germline CDR1 and CDR2: ENHRY and SYGVKD. The CDR3 consists of 14 residues. V was cut by 8 bases and J by 0 bases, with 10 bases left in between. CDR3 sequence (DNA): TGTGCCATCGGAACAGGAGCGAACACCGGGGAGCTGTTTTTT. It specifies CAIGTGANTGELFF.

This clonotype was observed many times. At one of its ends the junction is not consistent with the germline gene, which may arise from a read error. This chain uses TRBV6-1 with TRBJ1-2; possibly TRBD1 for D (6 bases). The CDR3 has 14 residues. The germline CDR1 and CDR2 sequences are MNHNS and SASEGT. The CDR3 region is CASSEEDRRYGYTF. The CDR3 DNA is TGTGCCAGCAGCGAAGAGGACAGACGCTATGGCTACACCTTC.

This clonotype was detected ten times or more. The chain has TRBV19 and TRBJ1-1; D perhaps matches TRBD1 (5 bases). V gave up 5 bases and J gave up 1 base, with 8 bases separating them. The CDR3 contains 13 residues. The V gene's germline CDR1 is LNHDA and CDR2 SQIVND (reference sequence). CDR3 nucleotide sequence: TGTGCCAGTAGTGCTACAGGGAACACTGAAGCTTTCTTT. It encodes CASSATGNTEAFF. The full variable domain, its missing parts supplied by reference TRBV19 and TRBJ1-1, is DGGITQSPKYLFRKEGQNVTLSCEQNLNHDAMYWYRQDPGQGLRLIYYSQIVNDFQKGDIAEGYSVSREKKESFPLTVTSAQKNPTAFYLCASSATGNTEAFFGQGTRLTVV.

This clonotype was seen at least ten times. V and J are TRBV28 and TRBJ1-1; the D is unclear. The germline V gene encodes CDR1 MDHEN and CDR2 SYDVKM. There are 12 residues in the CDR3. Trimming shortened V by 3 bases and J by 5 bases, and 7 bases separated the two germline ends. CDR3 sequence reads: CASSFWGTEAFF. In nucleotides, the CDR3 is TGTGCCAGCAGTTTCTGGGGAACTGAAGCTTTCTTT.

At least ten counts were recorded for this clonotype. This chain uses TRBV7-9 with TRBJ1-1; tentatively, D is TRBD1 (5 bases). Germline CDR1 and CDR2: SEHNR and FQNEAQ (reference sequence). V lost 2 bases and J 6 bases, leaving 13 bases between the germline ends. CDR3 length equals 14 residues. In DNA form, the CDR3 reads TGTGCCAGCAGCTTAATTCAGGGTTGGCCTGAAGCTTTCTTT. The encoded protein is CASSLIQGWPEAFF.

This clonotype was seen many times. The rearrangement uses TRBV7-8 and TRBJ1-1; TRBD1 agrees at 9 bases. CDR1 SGHVS and CDR2 FQNEAQ come from the germline V gene. With 5 bases clipped from V and 5 bases from J, the junction kept 9 bases outside the gene matches. The CDR3 has 15 amino acids. The CDR3 is CASSLKDRGGTEAFF. CDR3 coding DNA: TGTGCCAGCAGCCTAAAGGACAGGGGCGGGACTGAAGCTTTCTTT. Combining the CDR3 with reference TRBV7-8 and TRBJ1-1 gives the whole variable domain GAGVSQSPRYKVAKRGQDVALRCDPISGHVSLFWYQQALGQGPEFLTYFQNEAQLDKSGLPSDRFFAERPEGSVSTLKIQRTQQEDSAVYLCASSLKDRGGTEAFFGQGTRLTVV.

This clonotype turned up a few times. This chain uses TRBV7-6 with TRBJ2-7; TRBD1 agrees at 8 bases. The CDR3 has 15 amino acids. Looked up from germline, CDR1 is SGHVS and CDR2 is FNYEAQ. J gave up 5 bases and V 2 bases, and 8 bases lay outside the gene matches. As DNA, the CDR3 is TGTGCCAGCAGCTTATCGTTGGACAGGGCCCACGAGCAGTACTTC. Its translation is CASSLSLDRAHEQYF.

This clonotype was seen at least ten times. The V and J genes are TRBV10-3 and TRBJ2-2, with D perhaps being TRBD1 or TRBD2 (5 bases each). The CDR3 contains 18 residues. Trimming pared 3 bases from V and 2 bases from J, leaving 19 bases between. Germline V lookup: CDR1 ENHRY, CDR2 SYGVKD. CDR3 sequence: CAISDRDGLQFNTGELFF. CDR3 sequence (DNA): TGTGCCATCAGTGACCGGGACGGCCTACAGTTTAACACCGGGGAGCTGTTTTTT.

In this sample, this clonotype turned up many times. This rearrangement joins TRBV7-3 to TRBJ2-2, with no clear D. V gave up 5 bases and J gave up 6 bases, with 22 bases separating them. Germline CDR1 reads SGHTA; CDR2 reads FQGTGA. The CDR3 consists of 17 residues. The CDR3: CASSPFSGPLPSGELFF. CDR3 in DNA: TGTGCCAGCAGCCCCTTCAGTGGGCCTCTTCCGTCCGGGGAGCTGTTTTTT.

V and J are TRBV10-3 and TRBJ2-1, with TRBD2 matching over 7 bases. The CDR3 is made up of 12 amino acids. The germline V gene has CDR1 ENHRY and CDR2 SYGVKD. Unmatched junction bases numbered 6, after V lost 10 bases and J lost 6 bases. The CDR3 DNA follows: TGTGCCACCGGGGGAGGGCCCAATGAGCAGTTCTTC. Its protein is CATGGGPNEQFF.

This clonotype was counted a few times. The chain has TRBV6-2 or TRBV6-3 and TRBJ1-1; 9 nucleotides line up with TRBD1. This CDR3 has 14 residues. Looked up from germline, CDR1 is MNHEY and CDR2 is SVGEGT. V lost 6 bases to trimming and J lost 6 bases; unmatched junction nucleotides: 8. CDR3 coding DNA: TGTGCCAGCAGGGGAACAGGGGGCGCGCCTGAAGCTTTCTTT. Its protein product is CASRGTGGAPEAFF.

In this sample, this clonotype turned up many times. The CDR3 nucleotides are TGTGCCAGTAGTACCCGACCTGGACAGGTCGGTGAAAAACTGTTTTTT. Translating gives CASSTRPGQVGEKLFF. The V and J genes are TRBV19 and TRBJ1-4; 7 bases fit TRBD1. V gave up 4 bases and J gave up 7 bases; unmatched junction bases: 12. Looked up from germline, CDR1 is LNHDA and CDR2 is SQIVND (reference sequence). There are 16 residues in the CDR3.

The CDR3 loop is CSASHEIYEQYF. The CDR3 region has the DNA TGCAGTGCTAGTCACGAGATCTACGAGCAGTACTTC. This sequence joins TRBV20-1 and TRBJ2-7; the D is unclear. V was trimmed by 3 bases and J by 3 bases, leaving 9 bases between them. Germline V lookup: CDR1 DFQATT, CDR2 SNEGSKA (reference sequence). The length of the CDR3 is 12 residues.

A remark on this clonotype: This may come from a read error, since a much larger clone is one base off. The chain combines TRBV2 with TRBJ2-7; 7 bases match TRBD1. CDR3 length: 14 amino acids. The V and J ends lost 8 bases and 6 bases, in that order; junction bases with no gene match: 13. Germline V gene data show CDR1 as SNHLY and CDR2 as FYNNEI. The CDR3 DNA follows: TGTGCCAGCTCCGGGACAGCCTTTCCTGGCGAGCAGTACTTC. This encodes CASSGTAFPGEQYF.

This clonotype was counted ten times or more. This chain links TRBV27 with TRBJ2-7; possibly TRBD1 for D (5 bases). There are 15 residues in the CDR3. Germline V gene lookup returns CDR1 MNHEY and CDR2 SMNVEV (reference sequence). With 0 bases removed from V and 2 bases from J, the gap between germline ends came to 11 bases. CDR3 nucleotide sequence: TGTGCCAGCAGTTTATCGGGGCGATGGGCCTACGAGCAGTACTTC. It specifies CASSLSGRWAYEQYF.

In this sample, this clonotype turned up many times. V gene TRBV7-2 combines with J gene TRBJ2-7, with 9 bases matching TRBD1. The J segment lost 2 bases and the V segment lost 1 base, leaving 9 bases of the junction unmatched. The CDR3 runs to 17 residues. Germline CDR1 and CDR2: SGHTA and FQGNSA. The CDR3 loop is CASSLEARQGDPYEQYF. The CDR3, as DNA: TGTGCCAGCAGCTTAGAGGCGCGACAGGGGGACCCCTACGAGCAGTACTTC.

This clonotype was picked up many times. The chain uses TRBV7-9 and TRBJ2-1, with 11 bases aligning to TRBD2. The CDR3 length is 15 residues. Germline V gene lookup returns CDR1 SEHNR and CDR2 FQNEAQ (reference sequence). The V gene end was trimmed by 4 bases and the J gene end by 8 bases; junction bases not matched to a gene: 7. This CDR3 is CASSSLTSGRHEQFF. The CDR3 coding sequence is TGTGCCAGCAGCTCGCTAACTAGCGGGAGACATGAGCAGTTCTTC.

Many counts were recorded for this clonotype. The gene calls are TRBV11-3 and TRBJ2-1; 9 positions match TRBD2. CDR1 is SGHNT, CDR2 YENEEA, per germline. The CDR3 length is 15 residues. V trimming: 5 bases; J trimming: 7 bases; junction bases outside the gene matches: 9. The CDR3 nucleotides are TGTGCCAGCAGCCGTAAAGCGGGGGGTCCGAATGAGCAGTTCTTC. As protein: CASSRKAGGPNEQFF.

The chain carries TRBV3-1 and TRBJ2-7; D remains unclear. The germline CDR1 and CDR2 sequences are LGHDT and YNNKEL (reference sequence). Deletions cut 8 bases from V and 4 bases from J, with 18 bases between. CDR3 length: 14 amino acids. As DNA, the CDR3 is TGTGCCAGCGCCCATCCTGGGTCCAGTTACGAGCAGTACTTC. This gives the protein CASAHPGSSYEQYF.

This clonotype was counted many times. This sequence joins TRBV6-2 or TRBV6-3 and TRBJ2-5; a weak D match, TRBD2 (6 bases). Germline lookup yields CDR1 MNHEY and CDR2 SVGEGT. There are 17 residues in the CDR3. V lost 4 bases and J lost 3, with 21 bases in between. The CDR3, as DNA: TGTGCCAGCAGTTTCTTCATGACGGAGGGTTCTAAAGAGACCCAGTACTTC. Amino acids: CASSFFMTEGSKETQYF.

In this sample, this clonotype turned up many times. This chain connects TRBV10-3 to TRBJ2-1; TRBD1 matches at 7 bases. In germline, CDR1 is ENHRY, CDR2 SYGVKD. There are 12 residues in the CDR3. With V trimmed by 10 bases and J by 6 bases, 6 bases remained unmatched. The CDR3 spells CATQTGPNEQFF. CDR3 DNA: TGTGCCACCCAGACAGGGCCCAATGAGCAGTTCTTC.

The chain carries TRBV29-1 and TRBJ1-2; D gene unclear. This CDR3 comprises 10 residues. CDR1 is SQVTM, CDR2 ANQGSEA, per germline. The V end was cut by 4 bases, the J end by 5 bases, with 5 bases between. CDR3: CSVAPYGYTF. CDR3 sequence (DNA): TGCAGCGTTGCCCCATATGGCTACACCTTC.